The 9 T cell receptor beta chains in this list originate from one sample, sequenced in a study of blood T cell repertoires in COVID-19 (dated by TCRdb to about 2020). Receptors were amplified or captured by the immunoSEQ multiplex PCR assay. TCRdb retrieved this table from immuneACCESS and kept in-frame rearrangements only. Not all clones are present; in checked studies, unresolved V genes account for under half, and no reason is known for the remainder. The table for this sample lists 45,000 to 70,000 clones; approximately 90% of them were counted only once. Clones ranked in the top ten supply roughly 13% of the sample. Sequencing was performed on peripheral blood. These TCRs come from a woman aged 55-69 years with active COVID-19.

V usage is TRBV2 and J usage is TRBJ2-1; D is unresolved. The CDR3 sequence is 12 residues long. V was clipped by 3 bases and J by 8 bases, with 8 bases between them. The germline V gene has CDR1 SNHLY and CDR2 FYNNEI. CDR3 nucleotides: TGTGCCAGCAGTGAGTTGGCCTATGAGCAGTTCTTC. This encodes CASSELAYEQFF.

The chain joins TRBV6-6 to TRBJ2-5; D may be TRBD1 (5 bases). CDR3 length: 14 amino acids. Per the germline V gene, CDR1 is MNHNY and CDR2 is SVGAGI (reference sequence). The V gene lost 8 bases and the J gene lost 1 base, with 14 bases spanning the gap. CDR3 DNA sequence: TGTGCCAGCGGCGACTCAGGGCTCCAAGAGACCCAGTACTTC. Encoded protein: CASGDSGLQETQYF.

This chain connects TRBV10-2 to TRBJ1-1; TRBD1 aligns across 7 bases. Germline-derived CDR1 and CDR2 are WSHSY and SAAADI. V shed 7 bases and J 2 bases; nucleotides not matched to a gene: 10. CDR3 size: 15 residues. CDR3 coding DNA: TGCGCCAGCAATGTTTATGGGACAGCAAACACTGAAGCTTTCTTT. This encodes CASNVYGTANTEAFF.

CDR3 amino acids: CASRSGGGYGYTF. In DNA, the CDR3 is TGTGCCAGCAGGTCAGGGGGCGGCTATGGCTACACCTTC. The chain carries TRBV6-5 and TRBJ1-2, with 8 bases lining up with TRBD1. The CDR3 contains 13 residues. Germline-derived CDR1 and CDR2 are MNHEY and SVGAGI. Germline trimming cut 6 bases from V and 4 bases from J; bases unmatched to any gene: 4.

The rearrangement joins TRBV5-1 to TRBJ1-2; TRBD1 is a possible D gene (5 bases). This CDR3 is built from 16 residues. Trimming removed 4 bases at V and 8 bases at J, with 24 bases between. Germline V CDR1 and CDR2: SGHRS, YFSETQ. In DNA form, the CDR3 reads TGCGCCAGCAGCCAGGGCCCCCCGACCCCCGCGGGGGGCTACACCTTC. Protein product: CASSQGPPTPAGGYTF.

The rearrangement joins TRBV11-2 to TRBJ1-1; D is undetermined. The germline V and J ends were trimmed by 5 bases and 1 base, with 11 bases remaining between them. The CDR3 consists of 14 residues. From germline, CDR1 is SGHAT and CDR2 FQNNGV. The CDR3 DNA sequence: TGTGCCAGCAGCCGCCCCGGCGGGAACACTGAAGCTTTCTTT. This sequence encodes CASSRPGGNTEAFF.

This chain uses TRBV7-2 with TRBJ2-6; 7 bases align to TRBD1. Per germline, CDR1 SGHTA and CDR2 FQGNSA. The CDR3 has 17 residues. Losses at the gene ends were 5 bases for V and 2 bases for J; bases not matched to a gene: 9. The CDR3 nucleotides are TGTGCCAGCAGCATATTGAGACAGGGCGCTGGGGCCAACGTCCTGACTTTC. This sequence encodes CASSILRQGAGANVLTF. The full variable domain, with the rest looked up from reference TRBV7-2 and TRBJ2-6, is GAGVSQSPSNKVTEKGKDVELRCDPISGHTALYWYRQSLGQGLEFLIYFQGNSAPDKSGLPSDRFSAERTGGSVSTLTIQRTQQEDSAVYLCASSILRQGAGANVLTFGAGSRLTVL.

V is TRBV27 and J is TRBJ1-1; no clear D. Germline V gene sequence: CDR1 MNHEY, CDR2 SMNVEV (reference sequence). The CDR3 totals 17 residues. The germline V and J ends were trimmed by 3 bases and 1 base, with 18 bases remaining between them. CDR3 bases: TGTGCCAGCAGTTTCTCAGGAGGCGGGATAAGGAACACTGAAGCTTTCTTT. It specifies CASSFSGGGIRNTEAFF.

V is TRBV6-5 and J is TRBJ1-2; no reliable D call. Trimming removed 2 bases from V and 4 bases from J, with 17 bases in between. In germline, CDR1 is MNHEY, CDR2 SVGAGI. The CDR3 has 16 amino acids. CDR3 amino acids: CASSYGGVHSGYGYTF. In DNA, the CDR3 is TGTGCCAGCAGTTACGGCGGGGTCCACTCGGGCTATGGCTACACCTTC.